This T cell receptor beta chain is drawn from a study of T cell responses to AZD1222 COVID-19 vaccine. Findings and limits, study-wide: Repertoire samples came only from after the peak T cell response. The study found vaccine-associated CD4 TCRs spanning spike, dominant at 160-218 and 743-854. A mostly white British donor set with more females was recruited, and clonal diversity was possibly underestimated. Only a handful of individuals given AZD1222 were seropositive at baseline.

Between the trimmed V and J ends, which lost 5 bases and 3 bases, there was a span of 5 bases. Looked up from germline, CDR1 is SGHTA and CDR2 is FQGNSA. The CDR3 spans 12 residues. This clone was counted once. The antigen is undetermined. Sequencing was performed with immunoSEQ multiplex PCR; in TCRdb, only in-frame clones are kept and a portion is missing. The table has roughly 95,000 clones, around 89% seen once. Here the sequenced sample was peripheral blood, taken on day 0 of AZD1222 vaccination. J is TRBJ1-5 and V is TRBV7-2; D is uncertain. This sequence originates from an adult in good health. The chain's CDR3 is CASSQYNQPQHF. The CDR3 bases are TGTGCCAGCAGCCAATACAATCAGCCCCAGCATTTT.